This is a list of T cell receptor beta chains from one sample in a study of blood T cell repertoires in COVID-19. The protocol was immunoSEQ multiplex PCR, while the TCRdb copy is restricted to in-frame clones and leaves out a portion. In the table there are 130,000 to 150,000 clones, 87% of which are singletons. Sequenced material: peripheral blood. These receptors were taken from a woman between 45 and 60 years old with active or convalescent COVID-19. Each CDR3 is given with its conserved first and last residue. D genes are given only for firm matches. Not all rows give a size; the values are once, few, many and, for expanded clones, a class.

d_gene,v_gene,j_gene,abundance,CDR3nt,CDR3aa
TRBD1,TRBV2,TRBJ1-6,-,TGTGCCAGCAGTAGAGACAGGGGTTATAATTCACCCCTCCACTTT,CASSRDRGYNSPLHF
-,TRBV15,TRBJ2-7,few,TGTGCCACCAGCAGAACGACCCCTCAGGGTCTCTACGAGCAGTACTTC,CATSRTTPQGLYEQYF
TRBD1,TRBV15,TRBJ1-1,-,TGTGCCACCAGCAGAGATCGAGGGGGCTACACTGAAGCTTTCTTT,CATSRDRGGYTEAFF
-,TRBV6-2/TRBV6-3,TRBJ1-1,-,TGTGCCAGCAGTTACTACCCTGGACAGTATGAAGCTTTCTTT,CASSYYPGQYEAFF
-,TRBV7-2,TRBJ2-7,once,TGTGCCAGCAGCTTAGCGCTTGCAGCTCCCCCAGGCGAGCAGTACTTC,CASSLALAAPPGEQYF
-,TRBV10-3,TRBJ2-2,-,TGTGCCATCAGTGAGTCGACACAAATCAACACCGGGGAGCTGTTTTTT,CAISESTQINTGELFF
-,TRBV27,TRBJ1-1,-,TGTGCCAGCAGTCTGACGGGGAACACTGAAGCTTTCTTT,CASSLTGNTEAFF
-,TRBV6-5,TRBJ1-1,-,TGTGCCAGCACCAACGCGGGGTCCGCTGAAGCTTTCTTT,CASTNAGSAEAFF
TRBD1,TRBV5-5,TRBJ1-2,-,TGTGCCAGCAGCTTTACCGGGACAGACTTCTATGGCTACACCTTC,CASSFTGTDFYGYTF
TRBD2,TRBV20-1,TRBJ2-1,-,TGCAGTGCTAGTGCTCTAGCGGGATCTAATGAGCAGTTCTTC,CSASALAGSNEQFF
-,TRBV7-2,TRBJ1-2,-,TGTGCCAGCAGCTTAGGGGAGGGTCGGAACTATGGCTACACCTTC,CASSLGEGRNYGYTF
TRBD1,TRBV5-1,TRBJ2-2,once,TGCGCCAGCAGCTTCATTCAGGGGGTATCGGGGGAGCTGTTTTTT,CASSFIQGVSGELFF
-,TRBV3-1/TRBV3-2,TRBJ1-3,-,TGTGCCAGCAGCCCAAACAGCCAGGGAAACACCATATATTTT,CASSPNSQGNTIYF
-,TRBV11-2,TRBJ2-1,-,TGTGCCAGCAGCTCATCGGACAGAGACAATGAGCAGTTCTTC,CASSSSDRDNEQFF
TRBD1,TRBV5-1,TRBJ2-7,-,TGCGCCAGCAGCCTTTGGGACAGCCGGGAGCAGTACTTC,CASSLWDSREQYF
-,TRBV19,TRBJ1-2,-,TGTGCCAGTAACGACAGGTCCCCTAACTATGGCTACACCTTC,CASNDRSPNYGYTF
-,TRBV9,TRBJ2-7,-,TGTGCCAGCAGCCCCCTCCTTCCCTTTGGTACAGAACGGGGGCAGTACTTC,CASSPLLPFGTERGQYF
-,TRBV6-2/TRBV6-3,TRBJ2-2,-,TGTGCCAGCAGTTACACTAACACCGGGGAGCTGTTTTTT,CASSYTNTGELFF
TRBD1,TRBV23-1,TRBJ1-5,few,TGCGCCAGCAGTCAGGGACAGGGATTTCAGCCCCAGCATTTT,CASSQGQGFQPQHF
TRBD1,TRBV4-2,TRBJ1-2,-,TGTGCCAGCAGCCGGGAGGTGACAGGGCGCCTCGGGGATGGCTACACCTTC,CASSREVTGRLGDGYTF
-,TRBV7-2,TRBJ1-1,-,TGTGCCAGCAGCGGCAGGGGTGGGAGCACTGAAGCTTTCTTT,CASSGRGGSTEAFF
TRBD2,TRBV6-5,TRBJ2-7,-,TGTGCCAGCAGCCTAAGCGGGACGAACGAGCAGTACTTC,CASSLSGTNEQYF